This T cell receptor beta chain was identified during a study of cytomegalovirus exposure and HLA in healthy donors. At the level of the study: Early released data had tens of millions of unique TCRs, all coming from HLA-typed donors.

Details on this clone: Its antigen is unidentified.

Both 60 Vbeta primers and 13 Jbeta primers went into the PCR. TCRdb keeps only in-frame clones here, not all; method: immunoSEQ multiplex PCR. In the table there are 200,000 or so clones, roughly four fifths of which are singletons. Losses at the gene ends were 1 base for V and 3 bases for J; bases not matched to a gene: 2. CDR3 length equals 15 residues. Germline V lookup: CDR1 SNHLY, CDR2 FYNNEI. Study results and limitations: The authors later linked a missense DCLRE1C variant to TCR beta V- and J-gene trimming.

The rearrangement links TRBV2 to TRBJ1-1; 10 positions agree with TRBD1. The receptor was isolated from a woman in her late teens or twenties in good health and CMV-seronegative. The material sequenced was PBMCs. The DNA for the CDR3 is TGTGCCAGCAGTGAAGTGGACAGGGGGGACACTGAAGCTTTCTTT. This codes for CASSEVDRGDTEAFF.